One sample yielded the 31 T cell receptor beta chains listed below, sequenced in a study of blood T cell repertoires in COVID-19 (dated by TCRdb to 2020 to 2021). Receptor amplification or capture employed the immunoSEQ multiplex PCR assay. The immuneACCESS repertoire file appears here via TCRdb, limited to in-frame rearrangements. These files lack a portion of the clones; in checked studies, under half of the deficit traces to unresolved V genes, and the cause of the others is not known. The sample table shows around 180,000 clones, and roughly three quarters are seen once. The leading ten clones occupy about a sixth of the sample. Sequencing input: PBMCs or T cells enriched from blood (not recorded which). The receptor source for this set is a woman in her forties or fifties with acute COVID-19.

This chain joins TRBV7-2 and TRBJ1-2, with 7 bases that match TRBD1. This CDR3 is 14 amino acids long. Germline loops: CDR1 SGHTA, CDR2 FQGNSA. V trimming: 5 bases; J trimming: 8 bases; junction bases outside the gene matches: 11. CDR3 protein: CASSQDRDGFGYTF. The CDR3 DNA is TGTGCCAGCAGCCAAGACAGGGATGGGTTCGGCTACACCTTC. The full variable domain, with the rest looked up from reference TRBV7-2 and TRBJ1-2, is GAGVSQSPSNKVTEKGKDVELRCDPISGHTALYWYRQSLGQGLEFLIYFQGNSAPDKSGLPSDRFSAERTGGSVSTLTIQRTQQEDSAVYLCASSQDRDGFGYTFGSGTRLTVV.

The chain employs TRBV7-9 and TRBJ1-6, with 9 bases aligning to TRBD1. Germline CDR1 reads SEHNR; CDR2 reads FQNEAQ (reference sequence). CDR3 size: 11 residues. With V trimmed by 5 bases and J by 15 bases, 2 bases remained unmatched. The DNA for the CDR3 is TGTGCCAGCAGCCCGACAGGGGGCCTCCACTTT. It specifies CASSPTGGLHF. The entire variable domain, with the rest obtained from reference TRBV7-9 and TRBJ1-6, is as follows: DTGVSQNPRHKITKRGQNVTFRCDPISEHNRLYWYRQTLGQGPEFLTYFQNEAQLEKSRLLSDRFSAERPKGSFSTLEIQRTEQGDSAMYLCASSPTGGLHFGNGTRLTVT.

This clone was seen a handful of times. The chain recombines TRBV5-1 with TRBJ1-1, with D unclear. The CDR3 has 14 amino acids. Trimming left V 0 bases short and J 5 bases short, with 11 bases between. CDR1 is SGHRS, CDR2 YFSETQ, per germline. The CDR3 loop reads CASSLGHGETEAFF. As DNA, the CDR3 is TGCGCCAGCAGCTTGGGACACGGGGAGACTGAAGCTTTCTTT.

This sequence joins TRBV7-9 and TRBJ1-2; D may be TRBD1 (5 bases). The CDR3 is 17 residues long. CDR1 SEHNR and CDR2 FQNEAQ come from the germline V gene (reference sequence). V gave up 5 bases and J gave up 3 bases, with 22 bases separating them. DNA for the CDR3: TGTGCCAGCAGCCCGCTGGGGGAGGGAAGTAAAGACTATGGCTACACCTTC. The encoded protein is CASSPLGEGSKDYGYTF.

The chain has TRBV28 and TRBJ2-2, with TRBD2 identical over 7 bases. The CDR3 totals 14 residues. CDR1 MDHEN and CDR2 SYDVKM come from the germline V gene. The ends lost 5 bases at V and 4 bases at J; junction bases unmatched: 4. The CDR3 protein is CASSRAGTTGELFF. The CDR3 region has the DNA TGTGCCAGCAGTCGAGCGGGGACCACCGGGGAGCTGTTTTTT.

V gene TRBV7-9 combines with J gene TRBJ1-2, with 7 bases aligning to TRBD1. The CDR3 runs to 14 residues. With 3 bases clipped from V and 8 bases from J, the junction kept 9 bases outside the gene matches. Per the germline V gene, CDR1 is SEHNR and CDR2 is FQNEAQ (reference sequence). The DNA for the CDR3 is TGTGCCAGCAGCTTCCCGGGACAGTCCGGGGGCTACACCTTC. This encodes CASSFPGQSGGYTF.

The chain combines TRBV7-2 with TRBJ2-2, with D hard to call. Trimming pared 1 base from V and 0 bases from J, leaving 6 bases between. Per the germline V gene, CDR1 is SGHTA and CDR2 is FQGNSA. The CDR3 covers 15 residues. CDR3: CASSLVYSNTGELFF. The CDR3 nucleotides are TGTGCCAGCAGCTTAGTATATTCGAACACCGGGGAGCTGTTTTTT. Combining the CDR3 with reference TRBV7-2 and TRBJ2-2 gives the whole variable domain GAGVSQSPSNKVTEKGKDVELRCDPISGHTALYWYRQSLGQGLEFLIYFQGNSAPDKSGLPSDRFSAERTGGSVSTLTIQRTQQEDSAVYLCASSLVYSNTGELFFGEGSRLTVL.

The table lists this clone with a few counts. The V gene is TRBV6-1, the J gene TRBJ2-7; 7 bases match TRBD2. Trimming at V came to 1 base and at J to 5 bases, leaving 5 bases not matched to a gene. Germline assignment: CDR1 MNHNS and CDR2 SASEGT. There are 14 residues in the CDR3. The DNA for the CDR3 is TGTGCCAGCAGTGAAGGGTCTAGCGGCCACGAGCAGTACGTC. Translated, it gives CASSEGSSGHEQYV.

The chain carries TRBV19 and TRBJ2-3; possibly TRBD1 for D (6 bases). Germline assignment: CDR1 LNHDA and CDR2 SQIVND (reference sequence). Trimming pared 7 bases from V and 3 bases from J, leaving 20 bases between. The CDR3 covers 16 residues. This CDR3 is CASTRKGESGTDTQYF. The CDR3 region has the DNA TGTGCCAGTACCAGAAAGGGGGAATCGGGGACAGATACGCAGTATTTT. Full variable domain (missing parts from reference TRBV19 and TRBJ2-3): DGGITQSPKYLFRKEGQNVTLSCEQNLNHDAMYWYRQDPGQGLRLIYYSQIVNDFQKGDIAEGYSVSREKKESFPLTVTSAQKNPTAFYLCASTRKGESGTDTQYFGPGTRLTVL.

The rearrangement links TRBV24-1 to TRBJ1-2; no clear D. Trimming removed 7 bases from V and 4 bases from J, with 9 bases in between. The CDR3 spans 12 residues. Germline CDR1 is KGHDR and CDR2 is SFDVKD. CDR3 bases: TGTGCCACCAGCCCCGGGAGCTATGGCTACACCTTC. Translation gives CATSPGSYGYTF.

The V gene is TRBV28, the J gene TRBJ1-4; TRBD1 aligns across 8 bases. Germline-derived CDR1 and CDR2 are MDHEN and SYDVKM. The CDR3 length is 16 residues. V lost 6 bases and J lost 8; bases outside the gene matches: 14. The CDR3 coding sequence is TGTGCCAGCAGACGGCCGGGCGGGACAGGTCTCGAAAAACTGTTTTTT. Residues: CASRRPGGTGLEKLFF.

This clone occurred many times. This chain connects TRBV29-1 to TRBJ2-7; TRBD1 agrees at 7 bases. CDR1 is SQVTM, CDR2 ANQGSEA, per germline. The CDR3 runs to 13 residues. Germline trimming cut 4 bases from V and 5 bases from J; bases unmatched to any gene: 8. The CDR3, as DNA: TGCAGCGTTGCCCGGGACAGAGGGGACGAGCAGTACGTC. It is translated as CSVARDRGDEQYV.

The V call is TRBV11-2, the J call TRBJ2-1; TRBD2 aligns across 14 bases. This CDR3 is 18 amino acids long. Germline-derived CDR1 and CDR2 are SGHAT and FQNNGV. V dropped 3 bases and J dropped 7; count of bases not matched to a gene: 11. CDR3 sequence reads: CASSFSQPGLAGENEQFF. DNA of the CDR3: TGTGCCAGCAGCTTCTCACAACCGGGACTAGCGGGGGAAAATGAGCAGTTCTTC.

The CDR3 spells CASSIDGTFGNTIYF. DNA of the CDR3: TGTGCCAGTAGTATAGACGGGACATTCGGAAACACCATATATTTT. V and J are TRBV19 and TRBJ1-3; TRBD1 might be the D (6 bases). The CDR3 has 15 residues. Germline CDR1 reads LNHDA; CDR2 reads SQIVND (reference sequence). Between the trimmed V and J ends, which lost 0 bases and 4 bases, there was a span of 10 bases.

The J gene is TRBJ2-2, the V gene TRBV2, with 11 positions matching TRBD1. The germline gives CDR1 SNHLY, CDR2 FYNNEI. This CDR3 has 15 amino acids. Trimming at V came to 6 bases and at J to 5 bases, leaving 5 bases not matched to a gene. The CDR3 coding sequence is TGTGCCAGCAGCCGTGGGACAGGGGGGACCGGGGAGCTGTTTTTT. This codes for CASSRGTGGTGELFF.

The V call is TRBV30, the J call TRBJ1-1; D remains unclear. The germline V gene has CDR1 GTSNPN and CDR2 SVGIG (reference sequence). V gave up 3 bases and J gave up 1 base, with 12 bases separating them. This CDR3 region has 14 residues. CDR3 protein: CAWSVGHRNTEAFF. The CDR3 DNA reads as TGTGCCTGGAGCGTGGGCCATCGGAACACTGAAGCTTTCTTT.

This chain uses TRBV18 with TRBJ2-6, with a possible D match to TRBD1 (6 bases). Germline CDR1 is KGHSH and CDR2 is LQKENI. CDR3 length: 17 amino acids. V gave up 3 bases and J gave up 2 bases, with 14 bases separating them. CDR3 coding DNA: TGTGCCAGCTCACCCTCAGGGGCTGGGGCTGGGGCCAACGTCCTGACTTTC. Translated, it gives CASSPSGAGAGANVLTF.

This clone has just one count. V is TRBV7-9 and J is TRBJ1-5; 10 bases match TRBD1. J gave up 6 bases and V 4 bases, and 6 bases lay outside the gene matches. CDR3 length: 15 residues. Germline-derived CDR1 and CDR2 are SEHNR and FQNEAQ (reference sequence). DNA for the CDR3: TGTGCCAGCAGCTCGGGACAGGGGAGTTTTCAGCCCCAGCATTTT. This translates into CASSSGQGSFQPQHF.

In nucleotides, the CDR3 is TGTGCCAGCAGTACCCAAAGACAGGGTCCCAACGTCCTGACTTTC. Its protein is CASSTQRQGPNVLTF. This chain links TRBV6-2 or TRBV6-3 with TRBJ2-6; 7 bases are a match to TRBD1. Looked up from germline, CDR1 is MNHEY and CDR2 is SVGEGT. The CDR3 is 15 amino acids. Unmatched junction bases numbered 9, after V lost 5 bases and J lost 8 bases.

This clone was observed once. The junction does not match germline at one end; this may be a read error. This rearrangement joins TRBV28 to TRBJ1-2; D unresolved. The germline V gene encodes CDR1 MDHEN and CDR2 SYDVKM. This CDR3 is 12 amino acids long. DNA of the CDR3: TGTGCCAGCTGTTTAGGCTTCCATGGCTACACCTTC. This gives the protein CASCLGFHGYTF.

There are a few counts of this clone. The chain is built from TRBV18 and TRBJ1-1; a weak D match, TRBD1 (5 bases). Germline CDR1 KGHSH, CDR2 LQKENI. Trimming took off 0 bases at V and 5 bases at J, with 13 bases between the two ends. The CDR3 sequence is 15 residues long. Written as DNA, the CDR3 is TGTGCCAGCTCACCACCTATAGGGGAACGGACTGAAGCTTTCTTT. This translates into CASSPPIGERTEAFF.

In its sample, this clone was seen once. CDR3 sequence reads: CASSLKDRAPIGGYTF. CDR3 nucleotides: TGTGCCAGCAGTTTAAAGGACAGGGCCCCTATCGGCGGCTACACCTTC. The V gene is TRBV27, the J gene TRBJ1-2; 8 bases match TRBD1. The CDR3 is made up of 16 amino acids. The V gene end was trimmed by 2 bases and the J gene end by 8 bases; junction bases not matched to a gene: 13. Germline values: CDR1 MNHEY, CDR2 SMNVEV (reference sequence).

The V gene is TRBV28, the J gene TRBJ1-3; the match to TRBD1 covers 9 bases. This CDR3 contains 16 residues. After removal of 8 bases from V and 4 bases from J, the junction contained 12 bases not matched to a gene. CDR1 MDHEN and CDR2 SYDVKM come from the germline V gene. This CDR3 is CASFPPTGGRGNTIYF. The CDR3 bases are TGTGCCAGCTTCCCTCCAACAGGGGGCAGAGGAAACACCATATATTTT.

The J gene is TRBJ1-4, the V gene TRBV5-4; 9 bases line up with TRBD1. Unmatched junction bases numbered 10, after V lost 6 bases and J lost 4 bases. Germline assignment: CDR1 SGHNT and CDR2 YYREEE (reference sequence). This CDR3 spans 16 amino acids. The CDR3 loop reads CASNAGQDRGNEKLFF. The CDR3 DNA is TGTGCCAGCAACGCGGGCCAGGACAGGGGTAATGAAAAACTGTTTTTT.

The count of this clone is one. The gene calls are TRBV6-1 and TRBJ2-3; 10 nucleotides agree with TRBD2. Germline trimming cut 2 bases from V and 4 bases from J; bases unmatched to any gene: 0. Looked up from germline, CDR1 is MNHNS and CDR2 is SASEGT. The CDR3 runs 14 residues. CDR3 coding DNA: TGTGCCAGCAGTGAAAGCGGGGGGGCAGATACGCAGTATTTT. Translated, it gives CASSESGGADTQYF.

The chain recombines TRBV9 with TRBJ1-5, with 7 bases that match TRBD1. This CDR3 comprises 15 residues. Germline V gene lookup returns CDR1 SGDLS and CDR2 YYNGEE. After removal of 2 bases from V and 3 bases from J, the junction contained 5 bases not matched to a gene. CDR3 DNA sequence: TGTGCCAGCAGCGTTTCCGACAGGGACAATCAGCCCCAGCATTTT. Protein sequence: CASSVSDRDNQPQHF.

This clone was picked up one time. The chain carries TRBV6-5 and TRBJ1-1; 7 bases fit TRBD1. The length of the CDR3 is 14 residues. Germline V lookup: CDR1 MNHEY, CDR2 SVGAGI. V shed 6 bases, J shed 1 base, and the junction held 5 bases outside the gene matches. CDR3 protein: CASRLGQKNTEAFF. DNA of the CDR3: TGTGCCAGCAGGCTGGGACAGAAGAACACTGAAGCTTTCTTT.

This sequence joins TRBV24-1 and TRBJ1-2, with TRBD1 matching 8 bases. Unmatched junction bases numbered 6, after V lost 1 base and J lost 12 bases. Germline lookup yields CDR1 KGHDR and CDR2 SFDVKD. The CDR3 totals 13 residues. CDR3 coding DNA: TGTGCCACCAGTGATTTTAGGACAGGGCTCCACACCTTC. Amino acid sequence: CATSDFRTGLHTF.

This chain uses TRBV2 with TRBJ1-2, with D perhaps matching TRBD1 (6 bases). V was trimmed by 9 bases and J by 4 bases, leaving 18 bases between them. Germline V gives CDR1 SNHLY, CDR2 FYNNEI. The CDR3 is 14 amino acids. The CDR3 sequence is CARHTSGTTYGYTF. The CDR3 coding sequence is TGTGCCAGGCATACTAGTGGGACAACCTATGGCTACACCTTC.

J is TRBJ1-1 and V is TRBV19; the D is unclear. The V and J ends lost 5 bases and 3 bases respectively, with 4 bases between them. The CDR3 contains 11 residues. Per germline, CDR1 LNHDA and CDR2 SQIVND (reference sequence). The CDR3 coding sequence is TGTGCCAGTAGTCGGTACACTGAAGCTTTCTTT. It specifies CASSRYTEAFF.

This clone was seen a single time. This CDR3 is CASSPHGGGTITEAFF. In DNA, the CDR3 is TGCGCCAGCAGCCCCCATGGCGGGGGCACTATTACTGAAGCTTTCTTT. The chain recombines TRBV5-1 with TRBJ1-1; possible D gene TRBD1, 6 bases. CDR1 is SGHRS and CDR2 is YFSETQ in the germline V gene. V dropped 4 bases and J dropped 5 bases, with 21 bases sitting between them. CDR3 length equals 16 residues.